This T cell receptor (beta chain) was sequenced in a study of shared clonotypes between healthy human individuals. Germline V CDR1 and CDR2: KGHSH, LQKENI. V was clipped by 3 bases and J by 4 bases; unmatched bases: 5. The CDR3 contains 15 residues. Caucasian adults residing in Nashville, Tennessee made up all the donors. Partitioning of CD4+ cells yielded a CD45RA+ naive subset and a CD45RA-negative memory subset. Overall study findings and caveats: Several donors shared 5% to 5.5% of their naive CD4 clonotypes.

On this clone: The antigen is not known.

It was around 180 ng DNA, approximately 30,000 T cell genomes, that sorted-subset replicate PCRs used. Clones were read by immunoSEQ multiplex PCR, and TCRdb kept only the in-frame ones, dropping some. The sample includes about a million clones, 70% to 80% of them seen just once. This chain uses TRBV18 with TRBJ2-1, with 8 nucleotides matching TRBD1. Source material: memory CD4+ T cells from PBMCs. Described subset: CD45RA-negative fraction. This receptor was taken from a man aged 18 to 29 in good health. Some clones in this sample may be carry-over from other donors' samples. The CDR3 loop reads CASSPGRDRYNEQFF. CDR3 nucleotide sequence: TGTGCCAGCTCACCGGGCAGGGACAGGTACAATGAGCAGTTCTTC.